These T cell receptor beta chains were read from a single sample in a study of blood T cell repertoires in COVID-19. Method: immunoSEQ multiplex PCR; TCRdb's copy keeps in-frame clones and lacks some. The sample carries 340,000 or so clones, 80% to 90% recorded once. Sequenced sample: PBMCs or T cells enriched from blood (not recorded which). The receptors were gathered from a woman aged 40 to 50 with acute COVID-19. Each CDR3 is given with its conserved first and last residue. A D gene is named only where the DNA matches it firmly. Expanded clones get a size class; other rows say once, few or many, or leave the size out.

CDR3aa	CDR3nt	d_gene	abundance	v_gene	j_gene
CASSSDRGYGYTF	TGTGCCAGCAGTTCGGACAGGGGCTATGGCTACACCTTC	TRBD1	-	TRBV28	TRBJ1-2
CASSVGTGLYGYTF	TGTGCCAGTAGTGTCGGGACAGGGCTTTATGGCTACACCTTC	TRBD1	-	TRBV19	TRBJ1-2
CASSEPGSANGYTF	TGTGCCAGCAGTGAACCAGGGTCAGCTAATGGCTACACCTTC	-	-	TRBV25-1	TRBJ1-2
CASSDFRLTQGMGQNSPLHF	TGTGCCAGCAGTGACTTCCGACTAACGCAGGGGATGGGGCAAAATTCACCCCTCCACTTT	-	-	TRBV6-4	TRBJ1-6
CASSLSGLAVYEQYF	TGTGCCAGCAGTCTCTCGGGACTAGCGGTCTACGAGCAGTACTTC	TRBD2	-	TRBV28	TRBJ2-7
CASSPTSGQETQYF	TGCGCCAGCAGCCCGACTAGCGGCCAAGAGACCCAGTACTTC	TRBD2	-	TRBV5-1	TRBJ2-5
CASSGRIAGSSYNEQFF	TGTGCCAGCAGCGGTAGAATAGCGGGGAGCTCCTACAATGAGCAGTTCTTC	TRBD2	-	TRBV9	TRBJ2-1
CASSRLTGVDEQFF	TGTGCCAGCAGCCGCTTGACGGGGGTCGATGAGCAGTTCTTC	-	-	TRBV5-8	TRBJ2-1
CASSNSPYNEQFF	TGTGCCAGCAGTAATAGTCCCTACAATGAGCAGTTCTTC	-	-	TRBV6-5	TRBJ2-1
CASRAGPSGGGYTF	TGTGCCAGCAGGGCCGGCCCCTCGGGGGGTGGCTACACCTTC	-	once	TRBV7-3	TRBJ1-2
CASSPWGTNTEAFF	TGTGCCAGCAGCCCTTGGGGCACGAACACTGAAGCTTTCTTT	-	-	TRBV28	TRBJ1-1
CASSPGGTGGSYEQYF	TGTGCCAGCTCACCAGGCGGGACAGGGGGTTCCTACGAGCAGTACTTC	TRBD1	-	TRBV18	TRBJ2-7
CASSSRTSGGATDTQYF	TGCGCCAGCAGCTCGCGGACTAGCGGGGGGGCAACAGATACGCAGTATTTT	TRBD2	-	TRBV5-1	TRBJ2-3
CASGTRAPNYGYTF	TGTGCCAGCGGCACCAGGGCACCTAACTATGGCTACACCTTC	-	-	TRBV9	TRBJ1-2
CASLGVYSNQPQHF	TGCGCCAGCCTCGGGGTCTATAGCAATCAGCCCCAGCATTTT	-	-	TRBV10-1	TRBJ1-5
CASSPPGTGQPQHF	TGTGCCAGCTCACCACCAGGTACGGGACAGCCCCAGCATTTT	-	-	TRBV18	TRBJ1-5